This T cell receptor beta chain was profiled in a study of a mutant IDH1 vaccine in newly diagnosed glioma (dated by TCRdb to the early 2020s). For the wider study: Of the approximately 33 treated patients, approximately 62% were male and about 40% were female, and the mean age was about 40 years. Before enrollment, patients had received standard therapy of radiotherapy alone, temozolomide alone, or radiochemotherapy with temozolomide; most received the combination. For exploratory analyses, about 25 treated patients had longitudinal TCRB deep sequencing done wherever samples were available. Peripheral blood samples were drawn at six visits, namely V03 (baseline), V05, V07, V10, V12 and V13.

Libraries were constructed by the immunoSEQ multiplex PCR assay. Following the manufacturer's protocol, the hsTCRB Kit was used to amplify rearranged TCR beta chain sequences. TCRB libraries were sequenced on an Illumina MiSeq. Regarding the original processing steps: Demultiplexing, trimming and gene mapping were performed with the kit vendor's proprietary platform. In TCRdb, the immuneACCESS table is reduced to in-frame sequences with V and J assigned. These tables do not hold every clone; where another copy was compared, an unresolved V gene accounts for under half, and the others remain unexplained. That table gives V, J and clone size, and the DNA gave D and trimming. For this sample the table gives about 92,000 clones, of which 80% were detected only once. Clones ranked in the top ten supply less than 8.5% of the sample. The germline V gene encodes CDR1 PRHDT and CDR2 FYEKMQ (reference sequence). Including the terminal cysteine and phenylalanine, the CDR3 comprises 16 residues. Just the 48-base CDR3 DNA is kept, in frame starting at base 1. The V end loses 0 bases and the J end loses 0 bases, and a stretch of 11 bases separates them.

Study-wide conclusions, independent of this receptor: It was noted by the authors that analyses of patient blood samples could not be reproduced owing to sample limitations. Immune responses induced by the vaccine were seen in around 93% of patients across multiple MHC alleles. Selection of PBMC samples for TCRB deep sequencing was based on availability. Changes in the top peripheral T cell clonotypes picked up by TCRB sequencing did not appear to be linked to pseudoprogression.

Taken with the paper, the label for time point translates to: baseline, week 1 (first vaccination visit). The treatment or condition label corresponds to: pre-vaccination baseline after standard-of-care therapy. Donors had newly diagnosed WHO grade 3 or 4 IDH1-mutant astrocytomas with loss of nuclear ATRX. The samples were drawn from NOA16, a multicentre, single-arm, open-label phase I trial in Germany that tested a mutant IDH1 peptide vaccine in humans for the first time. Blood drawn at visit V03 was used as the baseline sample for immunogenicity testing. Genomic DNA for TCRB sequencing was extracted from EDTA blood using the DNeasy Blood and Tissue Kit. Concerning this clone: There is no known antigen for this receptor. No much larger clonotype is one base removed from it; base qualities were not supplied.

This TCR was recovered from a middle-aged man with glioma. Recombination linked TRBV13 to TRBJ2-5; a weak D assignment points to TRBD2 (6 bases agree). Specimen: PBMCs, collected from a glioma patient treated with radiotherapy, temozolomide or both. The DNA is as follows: TGTGCCAGCAGCTTAGGGGAGGGGAGCCACCAAGAGACCCAGTACTTC. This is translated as CASSLGEGSHQETQYF. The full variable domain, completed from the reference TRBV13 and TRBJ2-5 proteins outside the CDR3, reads AAGVIQSPRHLIKEKRETATLKCYPIPRHDTVYWYQQGPGQDPQFLISFYEKMQSDKGSIPDRFSAQQFSDYHSELNMSSLELGDSALYFCASSLGEGSHQETQYFGPGTRLLVL.